The T cell receptor beta chain under discussion was sequenced for a study of human T cells and chemical hapten exposure. On the study more broadly: Small volume differences among pooled libraries mainly caused per-sample TCR yield variation. General study findings and limits: TCRs at high frequency, those above 1 in 1000, did not change with DPC sensitization.

Within the library, unique molecular identifiers were attached to each individual cDNA molecule. As handled by the study authors: A per-sample median of around 100,000 TCRs was observed, with a range of about 20,000 to 750,000. MiXCR, applied by TCRdb to the reads, yields one record per CDR3 protein. The V and J calls, along with clone size, are taken from TCRdb and not from the paper's own processing. The sample has about 120,000 distinct CDR3 sequences; about 7.7% are singletons. This clonotype was seen at least ten times. The antigen remains undetermined. The CDR3 runs 13 residues. The V and J ends lost 9 bases and 1 base respectively, with 12 bases between them. The germline CDR1 and CDR2 sequences are SEHNR and FQNEAQ (reference sequence). The total RNA was obtained from whole blood that was not fractionated.

This TCR was recovered from a human donor in good health. Some clones in this sample may be carry-over from other donors' samples. What was sequenced was whole blood. V is TRBV7-9 and J is TRBJ1-1; TRBD1 is a possible D gene (5 bases). The CDR3 DNA is TGTGCCAGTTCTCAAGGGACGAACACTGAAGCTTTCTTT. Translated: CASSQGTNTEAFF. Filled out from reference TRBV7-9 and TRBJ1-1, the complete variable domain reads DTGVSQNPRHKITKRGQNVTFRCDPISEHNRLYWYRQTLGQGPEFLTYFQNEAQLEKSRLLSDRFSAERPKGSFSTLEIQRTEQGDSAMYLCASSQGTNTEAFFGQGTRLTVV.